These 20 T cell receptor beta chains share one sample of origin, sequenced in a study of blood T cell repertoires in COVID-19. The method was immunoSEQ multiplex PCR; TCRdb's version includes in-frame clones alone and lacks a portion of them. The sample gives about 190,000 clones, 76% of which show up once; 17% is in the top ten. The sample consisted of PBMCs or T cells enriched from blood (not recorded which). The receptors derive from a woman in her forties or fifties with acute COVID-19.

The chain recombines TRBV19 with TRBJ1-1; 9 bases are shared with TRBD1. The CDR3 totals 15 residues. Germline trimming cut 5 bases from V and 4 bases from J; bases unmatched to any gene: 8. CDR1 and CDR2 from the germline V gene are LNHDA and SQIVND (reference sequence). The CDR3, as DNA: TGTGCCAGTAGTCCCCGGGACAGGGCATCCACTGAAGCTTTCTTT. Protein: CASSPRDRASTEAFF.

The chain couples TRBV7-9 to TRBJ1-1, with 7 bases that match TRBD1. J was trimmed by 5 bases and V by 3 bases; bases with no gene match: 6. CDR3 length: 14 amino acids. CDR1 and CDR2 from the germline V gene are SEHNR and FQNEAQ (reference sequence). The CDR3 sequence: CASSFQGGGTEAFF. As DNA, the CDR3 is TGTGCCAGCAGCTTCCAGGGGGGAGGTACTGAAGCTTTCTTT.

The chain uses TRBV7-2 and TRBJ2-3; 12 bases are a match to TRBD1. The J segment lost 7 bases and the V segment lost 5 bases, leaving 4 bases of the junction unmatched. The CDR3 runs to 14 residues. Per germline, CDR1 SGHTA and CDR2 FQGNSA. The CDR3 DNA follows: TGTGCCAGCAGCGGGGACAGGGGGCTACATACGCAGTATTTT. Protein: CASSGDRGLHTQYF.

In DNA form, the CDR3 reads TGTGCCACCAGTGAGCCGAGCGGGGGGGTCACAGATACGCAGTATTTT. As protein: CATSEPSGGVTDTQYF. The V call is TRBV24-1, the J call TRBJ2-3, with 10 bases identical to TRBD2. V was clipped by 4 bases and J by 2 bases; unmatched bases: 5. The CDR3 sequence is 16 residues long. The V gene's germline CDR1 is KGHDR and CDR2 SFDVKD.

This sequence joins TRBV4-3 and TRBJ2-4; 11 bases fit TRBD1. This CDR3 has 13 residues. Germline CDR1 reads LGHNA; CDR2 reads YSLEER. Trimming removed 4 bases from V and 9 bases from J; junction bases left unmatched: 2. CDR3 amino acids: CASSPGTGGIQYF. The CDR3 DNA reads TGCGCCAGCAGCCCTGGGACAGGGGGCATTCAGTACTTC.

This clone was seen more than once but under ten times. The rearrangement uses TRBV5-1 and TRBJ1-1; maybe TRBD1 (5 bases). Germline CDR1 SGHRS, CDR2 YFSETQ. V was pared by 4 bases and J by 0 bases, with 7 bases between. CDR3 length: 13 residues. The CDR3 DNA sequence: TGCGCCAGCAGCGGGGCAGTGAACACTGAAGCTTTCTTT. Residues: CASSGAVNTEAFF.

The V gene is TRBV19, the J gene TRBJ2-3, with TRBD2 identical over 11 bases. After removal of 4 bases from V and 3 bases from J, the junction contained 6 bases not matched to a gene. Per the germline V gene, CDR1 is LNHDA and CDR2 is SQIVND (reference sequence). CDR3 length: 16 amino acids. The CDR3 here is CASSSRASGGTDTQYF. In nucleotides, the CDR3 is TGTGCCAGTAGTAGTCGTGCTAGCGGGGGGACAGATACGCAGTATTTT.

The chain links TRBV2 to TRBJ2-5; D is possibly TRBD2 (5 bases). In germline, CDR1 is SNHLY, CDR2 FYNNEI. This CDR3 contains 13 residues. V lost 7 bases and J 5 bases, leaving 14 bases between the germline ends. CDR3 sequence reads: CASTRTERETQYF. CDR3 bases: TGTGCCAGCACCAGGACTGAAAGGGAGACCCAGTACTTC.

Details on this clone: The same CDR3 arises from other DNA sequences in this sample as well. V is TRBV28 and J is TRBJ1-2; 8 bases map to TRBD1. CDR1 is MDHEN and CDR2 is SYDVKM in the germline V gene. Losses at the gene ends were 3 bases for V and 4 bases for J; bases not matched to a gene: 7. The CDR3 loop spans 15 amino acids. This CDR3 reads CASSFPGQGRYGYTF. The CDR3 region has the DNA TGTGCCAGCAGTTTTCCCGGACAGGGACGCTATGGCTACACCTTC.

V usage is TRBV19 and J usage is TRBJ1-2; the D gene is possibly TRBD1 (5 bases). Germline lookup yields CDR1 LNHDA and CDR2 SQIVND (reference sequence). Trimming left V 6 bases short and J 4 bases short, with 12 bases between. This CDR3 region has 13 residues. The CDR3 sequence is CASSRQGIYGYTF. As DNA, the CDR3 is TGTGCCAGTAGCCGTCAGGGAATCTATGGCTACACCTTC.

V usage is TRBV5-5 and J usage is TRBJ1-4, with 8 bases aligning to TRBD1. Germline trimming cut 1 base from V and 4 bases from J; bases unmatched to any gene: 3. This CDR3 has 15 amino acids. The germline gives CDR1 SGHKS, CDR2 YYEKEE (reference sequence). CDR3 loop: CASSLPTGDNEKLFF. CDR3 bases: TGTGCCAGCAGCTTGCCGACAGGGGATAATGAAAAACTGTTTTTT.

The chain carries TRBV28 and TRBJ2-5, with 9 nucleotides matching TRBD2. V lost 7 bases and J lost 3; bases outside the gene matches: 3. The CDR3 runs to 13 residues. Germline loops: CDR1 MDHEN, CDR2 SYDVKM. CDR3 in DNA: TGTGCCAGCACCGTAGCGGGGGAAGAGACCCAGTACTTC. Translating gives CASTVAGEETQYF.

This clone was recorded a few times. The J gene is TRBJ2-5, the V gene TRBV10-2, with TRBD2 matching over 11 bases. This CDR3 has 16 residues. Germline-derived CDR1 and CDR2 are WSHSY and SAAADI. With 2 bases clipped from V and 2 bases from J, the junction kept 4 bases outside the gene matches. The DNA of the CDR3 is TGCGCCAGCAGTGAGGGGTTAGCGGGGGGGCAAGAGACCCAGTACTTC. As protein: CASSEGLAGGQETQYF.

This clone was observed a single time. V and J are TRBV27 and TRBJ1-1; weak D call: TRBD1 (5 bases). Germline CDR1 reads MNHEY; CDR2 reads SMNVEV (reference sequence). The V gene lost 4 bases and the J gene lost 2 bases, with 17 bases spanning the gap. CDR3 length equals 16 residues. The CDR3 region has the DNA TGTGCCAGCAGTTGGGGCAGCCGAGTGAGAAACACTGAAGCTTTCTTT. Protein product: CASSWGSRVRNTEAFF.

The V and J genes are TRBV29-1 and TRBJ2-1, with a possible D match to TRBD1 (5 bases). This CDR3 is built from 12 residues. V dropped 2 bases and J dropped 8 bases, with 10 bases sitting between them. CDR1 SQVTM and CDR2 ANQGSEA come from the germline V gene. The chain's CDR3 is CSVERQGYEQFF. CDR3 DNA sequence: TGCAGCGTTGAACGGCAGGGCTATGAGCAGTTCTTC.

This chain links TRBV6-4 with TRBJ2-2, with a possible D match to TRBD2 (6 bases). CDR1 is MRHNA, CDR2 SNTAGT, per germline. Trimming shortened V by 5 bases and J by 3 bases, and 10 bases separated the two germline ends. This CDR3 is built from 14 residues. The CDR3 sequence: CASSSGDDTGELFF. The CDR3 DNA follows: TGTGCCAGCAGTTCGGGGGACGACACCGGGGAGCTGTTTTTT.

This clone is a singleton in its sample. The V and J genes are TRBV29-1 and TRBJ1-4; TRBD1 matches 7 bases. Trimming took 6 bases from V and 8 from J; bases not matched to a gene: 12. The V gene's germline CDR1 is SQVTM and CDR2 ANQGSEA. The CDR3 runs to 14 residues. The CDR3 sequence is CSVLPGTVNEKLFF. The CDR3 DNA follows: TGCAGCGTGTTACCCGGGACAGTCAACGAAAAACTGTTTTTT.

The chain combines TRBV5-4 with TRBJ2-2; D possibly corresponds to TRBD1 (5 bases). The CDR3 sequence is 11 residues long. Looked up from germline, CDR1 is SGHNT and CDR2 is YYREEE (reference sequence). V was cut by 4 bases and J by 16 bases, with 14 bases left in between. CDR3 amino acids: CASSQGPSEFF. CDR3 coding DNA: TGTGCCAGCAGCCAGGGCCCCTCAGAGTTTTTT. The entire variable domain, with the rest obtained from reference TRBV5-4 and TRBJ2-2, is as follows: ETGVTQSPTHLIKTRGQQVTLRCSSQSGHNTVSWYQQALGQGPQFIFQYYREEENGRGNFPPRFSGLQFPNYSSELNVNALELDDSALYLCASSQGPSEFFGEGSRLTVL.

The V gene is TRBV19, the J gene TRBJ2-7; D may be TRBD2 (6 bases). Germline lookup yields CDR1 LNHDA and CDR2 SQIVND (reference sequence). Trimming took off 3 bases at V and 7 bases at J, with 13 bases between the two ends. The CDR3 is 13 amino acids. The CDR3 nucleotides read TGTGCCAGTAGTATTGGCGGGGCTGGGGAGCAGTACGTC. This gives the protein CASSIGGAGEQYV.

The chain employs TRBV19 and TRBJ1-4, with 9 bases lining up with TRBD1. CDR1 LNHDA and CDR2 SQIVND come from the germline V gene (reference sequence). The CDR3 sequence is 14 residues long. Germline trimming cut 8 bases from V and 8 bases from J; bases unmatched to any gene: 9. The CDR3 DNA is TGTGCCAGTTCGGGGACAGGGATAAGCGAAAAACTGTTTTTT. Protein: CASSGTGISEKLFF.